This passage covers 8 T cell receptor beta chains from one sample sequenced in a study of beta chain features in type 1 diabetes. The whole isolated RNA underwent reverse transcription, so sequencing captured expressed TCRB transcripts. Measured with immunoSEQ multiplex PCR; TCRdb has only the in-frame clones, and not every one. The profile shows 860,000 or so clones, about a sixth of them singletons. The sample was naive CD4+ T cells from blood. The receptors here all came from a woman aged 18 to 35 in good health.

The gene calls are TRBV27 and TRBJ2-2, with 7 bases fitting TRBD2. Per the germline V gene, CDR1 is MNHEY and CDR2 is SMNVEV (reference sequence). V dropped 2 bases and J dropped 4; count of bases not matched to a gene: 1. This CDR3 comprises 14 residues. CDR3 sequence (DNA): TGTGCCAGCAGTTTAGGGGGGGGCACCGGGGAGCTGTTTTTT. Its translation is CASSLGGGTGELFF.

This clone was seen only a few times. The chain links TRBV7-9 to TRBJ2-3; tentatively, D is TRBD2 (6 bases). The CDR3 contains 15 residues. V lost 2 bases to trimming and J lost 2 bases, with 11 bases between them. Germline CDR1 is SEHNR and CDR2 is FQNEAQ (reference sequence). DNA for the CDR3: TGTGCCAGCAGCTTAAGGGACTCGGTCACAGATACGCAGTATTTT. It encodes CASSLRDSVTDTQYF.

V and J are TRBV4-2 and TRBJ2-5, with D possibly being TRBD1 (6 bases). Trimming cost V 0 bases and J 4 bases, with 12 bases left between them. The CDR3 sequence is 15 residues long. Germline-derived CDR1 and CDR2 are LGHNA and YNFKEQ. CDR3 nucleotides: TGTGCCAGCAGCCAAGAGGTACAGGGATCAGAGACCCAGTACTTC. This encodes CASSQEVQGSETQYF.

The chain carries TRBV5-6 and TRBJ2-1, with TRBD2 matching over 10 bases. V lost 7 bases and J lost 3; bases outside the gene matches: 19. The CDR3 is 19 residues long. CDR1 and CDR2 (germline): SGHDT, YYEEEE. The CDR3 DNA reads TGTGCCAGCGGCCCTGTGAGGGGACTAGCGCTAATCGGCTACAATGAGCAGTTCTTC. Its translation is CASGPVRGLALIGYNEQFF.

The V and J genes are TRBV2 and TRBJ2-2; D is possibly TRBD2 (5 bases). The CDR3 is 14 residues long. Germline-derived CDR1 and CDR2 are SNHLY and FYNNEI. V lost 1 base to trimming and J lost 7 bases, with 10 bases between them. CDR3 protein: CASSEGGALGELFF. CDR3 coding DNA: TGTGCCAGCAGTGAAGGGGGAGCGCTCGGGGAGCTGTTTTTT.

The rearrangement joins TRBV11-2 to TRBJ2-1; 10 nucleotides match TRBD2. This CDR3 is 15 amino acids long. Germline-derived CDR1 and CDR2 are SGHAT and FQNNGV. The junction had 10 bases not matched to a gene; V was cut back by 5 bases and J by 9 bases. The CDR3 sequence is CASSLTGTSDTEQFF. CDR3 in DNA: TGTGCCAGCAGCCTAACCGGGACTAGCGATACTGAGCAGTTCTTC.

The chain combines TRBV4-2 with TRBJ2-1; 11 bases align to TRBD2. V was pared by 2 bases and J by 8 bases, with 11 bases of the junction left unmatched. The CDR3 runs 17 residues. Germline V gene data show CDR1 as LGHNA and CDR2 as YNFKEQ. The CDR3 nucleotides read TGTGCCAGCAGCCAAACTAGCGGGAGCAGAGTTGGACATGAGCAGTTCTTC. Protein: CASSQTSGSRVGHEQFF.

This clone occurred a few times. The chain uses TRBV11-2 and TRBJ2-5; the D gene could be TRBD1 or TRBD2 (6 bases each). Germline V gene lookup returns CDR1 SGHAT and CDR2 FQNNGV. This CDR3 is 14 amino acids long. V lost 4 bases and J lost 4, with 13 bases in between. The CDR3 DNA sequence: TGTGCCAGCAGCTCGTTGGGGGGCGGAGAGACCCAGTACTTC. This gives the protein CASSSLGGGETQYF. Full variable domain (rest looked up from reference TRBV11-2 and TRBJ2-5): EAGVAQSPRYKIIEKRQSVAFWCNPISGHATLYWYQQILGQGPKLLIQFQNNGVVDDSQLPKDRFSAERLKGVDSTLKIQPAKLEDSAVYLCASSSLGGGETQYFGPGTRLLVL.